What follows are 13 T cell receptor beta chains derived from one specimen sequenced in a study of beta chain features in type 1 diabetes (dated by TCRdb to 2016 to 2018). Receptor amplification or capture employed the immunoSEQ multiplex PCR assay. The entire amount of isolated RNA was reverse transcribed using the High Capacity cDNA Reverse Transcription Kit, so the sequenced TCRB transcripts were expressed ones. In TCRdb, the immuneACCESS table is reduced to in-frame sequences with V and J assigned. These tables do not hold every clone; where another copy was compared, an unresolved V gene accounts for under half, and the others remain unexplained. This sample holds approximately 330,000 clones; about 11% were observed only once. About 0.014% of the sample rests with the top ten. The source material was naive CD4+ T cells from blood. The cell subset or site label, as the study defines it: true naive CD4+ T cells. The receptors here all came from a woman in her thirties in good health.

The V and J genes are TRBV15 and TRBJ2-1, with D possibly being TRBD2 (5 bases). The CDR3 has 14 residues. The germline V gene has CDR1 LNHNV and CDR2 YYDKDF (reference sequence). Trimming removed 5 bases at V and 5 bases at J, with 13 bases between. CDR3 in amino acids: CATSGAGGDNEQFF. The CDR3 DNA follows: TGTGCCACCAGCGGTGCTGGAGGAGACAATGAGCAGTTCTTC.

The genes are TRBV4-2 and TRBJ2-1; the D is unclear. This CDR3 spans 13 amino acids. CDR1 and CDR2 from the germline V gene are LGHNA and YNFKEQ. V lost 1 base and J 5 bases, leaving 6 bases between the germline ends. The CDR3 DNA sequence: TGTGCCAGCAGCCAAGGGCGGAACAATGAGCAGTTCTTC. Its protein product is CASSQGRNNEQFF.

The J gene is TRBJ2-1, the V gene TRBV4-3, with 16 bases identical to TRBD2. Germline V gene sequence: CDR1 LGHNA, CDR2 YSLEER. The trim removed 4 bases at V and 6 bases at J, leaving 3 bases unmatched. The CDR3 is 16 amino acids. CDR3 nucleotide sequence: TGCGCCAGCAGCCCGGGACTAGCGGGAGGGCCCAATGAGCAGTTCTTC. It encodes CASSPGLAGGPNEQFF.

CDR3 protein: CASNSGSVNEQFF. CDR3 DNA: TGTGCCAGCAACAGCGGGAGCGTCAATGAGCAGTTCTTC. The V and J genes are TRBV28 and TRBJ2-1, with TRBD2 identical over 8 bases. CDR1 is MDHEN and CDR2 is SYDVKM in the germline V gene. Unmatched junction bases numbered 5, after V lost 7 bases and J lost 6 bases. The CDR3 is 13 residues long. The whole variable domain, remainder taken from reference TRBV28 and TRBJ2-1, is DVKVTQSSRYLVKRTGEKVFLECVQDMDHENMFWYRQDPGLGLRLIYFSYDVKMKEKGDIPEGYSVSREKKERFSLILESASTNQTSMYLCASNSGSVNEQFFGPGTRLTVL.

The chain employs TRBV29-1 and TRBJ2-7, with 9 nucleotides matching TRBD1. The V and J ends lost 6 bases and 4 bases, in that order; junction bases with no gene match: 7. In germline, CDR1 is SQVTM, CDR2 ANQGSEA. The CDR3 consists of 13 residues. In DNA form, the CDR3 reads TGCAGCGTACCGGGACAGGGTGAATACGAGCAGTACTTC. Translated: CSVPGQGEYEQYF.

The CDR3 loop is CASSQDAGGASGEQYF. For the CDR3, the DNA is TGCGCCAGCAGCCAAGATGCGGGGGGCGCGTCGGGCGAGCAGTACTTC. The chain couples TRBV4-3 to TRBJ2-7, with 8 bases lining up with TRBD2. CDR1 is LGHNA and CDR2 is YSLEER in the germline V gene. The CDR3 has 16 residues. V lost 0 bases and J lost 6; bases outside the gene matches: 10.

This clone appeared a few times. The chain couples TRBV7-2 to TRBJ2-5; 7 nucleotides agree with TRBD1. In germline, CDR1 is SGHTA, CDR2 FQGNSA. Unmatched junction bases numbered 13, after V lost 5 bases and J lost 1 base. This CDR3 has 17 amino acids. The CDR3 DNA is TGTGCCAGCAGCCCACGTCCTCCACAGGGGACCCAAGAGACCCAGTACTTC. Protein: CASSPRPPQGTQETQYF.

The chain has TRBV25-1 and TRBJ2-7; weak D call: TRBD2 (6 bases). Germline CDR1 MGHDK, CDR2 SYGVNS. The CDR3 covers 12 residues. Trimming removed 6 bases from V and 2 bases from J, with 8 bases in between. The CDR3 DNA sequence: TGTGCCAGCAGGGGGGGTACCTACGAGCAGTACTTC. It yields the protein CASRGGTYEQYF.

This clone has just a few counts. The gene calls are TRBV7-9 and TRBJ1-1; 9 bases are a match to TRBD1. V shed 4 bases and J 3 bases; nucleotides not matched to a gene: 12. Germline CDR1 SEHNR, CDR2 FQNEAQ (reference sequence). This CDR3 is 17 amino acids long. CDR3 region: CASSSTYTGGEDTEAFF. The CDR3 DNA sequence: TGTGCCAGCAGCTCCACGTATACAGGGGGCGAGGACACTGAAGCTTTCTTT.

The CDR3 DNA reads TGTGCCAGTAGTATAAGGGGAAATCCCTACGAGCAGTACTTC. It is translated as CASSIRGNPYEQYF. The chain combines TRBV19 with TRBJ2-7; D perhaps matches TRBD1 (5 bases). The ends were cut back, 2 bases at V and 2 bases at J, with 10 bases in the middle. The CDR3 totals 14 residues. Germline CDR1 reads LNHDA; CDR2 reads SQIVND (reference sequence).

The genes are TRBV28 and TRBJ2-7; 7 positions agree with TRBD2. The V gene's germline CDR1 is MDHEN and CDR2 SYDVKM. The CDR3 covers 16 residues. V lost 3 bases to trimming and J lost 6 bases; unmatched junction nucleotides: 14. The CDR3 DNA sequence: TGTGCCAGCAGTTTTCGGGGCCGCGGGGGTCTAGGCGAGCAGTACTTC. Amino acids: CASSFRGRGGLGEQYF.

The V gene is TRBV5-1, the J gene TRBJ2-3, with 11 bases lining up with TRBD2. CDR1 SGHRS and CDR2 YFSETQ come from the germline V gene. The V and J ends lost 2 bases and 5 bases, in that order; junction bases with no gene match: 10. This CDR3 is built from 17 residues. CDR3 in DNA: TGCGCCAGCAGCTTTAGGGGTAGCGGGAGGGCCAGAGATACGCAGTATTTT. Protein: CASSFRGSGRARDTQYF.

The chain has TRBV7-2 and TRBJ2-5; 7 bases are a match to TRBD1. V lost 5 bases, J lost 7 bases, and 13 bases stayed unmatched. The germline CDR1 and CDR2 sequences are SGHTA and FQGNSA. CDR3 length: 15 amino acids. The CDR3: CASSLRQGWLGTQYF. The CDR3 nucleotides read TGTGCCAGCAGCCTGCGACAGGGATGGCTTGGGACCCAGTACTTC. Full variable domain (remainder filled in from reference TRBV7-2 and TRBJ2-5): GAGVSQSPSNKVTEKGKDVELRCDPISGHTALYWYRQSLGQGLEFLIYFQGNSAPDKSGLPSDRFSAERTGGSVSTLTIQRTQQEDSAVYLCASSLRQGWLGTQYFGPGTRLLVL.